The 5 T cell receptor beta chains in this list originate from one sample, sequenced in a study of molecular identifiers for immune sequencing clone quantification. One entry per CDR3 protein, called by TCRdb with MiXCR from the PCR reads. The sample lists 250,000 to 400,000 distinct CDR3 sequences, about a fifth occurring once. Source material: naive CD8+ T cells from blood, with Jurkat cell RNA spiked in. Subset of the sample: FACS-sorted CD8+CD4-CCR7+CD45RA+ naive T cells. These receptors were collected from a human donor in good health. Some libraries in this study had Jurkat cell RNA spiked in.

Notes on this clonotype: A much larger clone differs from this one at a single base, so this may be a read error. The CDR3 coding sequence is TGTGCCAGCAGCTTGTCTCTCGGCAATGAGCAGCTCTTC. As protein: CASSLSLGNEQLF. The chain combines TRBV5-3 with TRBJ2-1; D is unclear. TRBV5-3 is an ORF, with its function uncertain. This CDR3 region has 13 residues.

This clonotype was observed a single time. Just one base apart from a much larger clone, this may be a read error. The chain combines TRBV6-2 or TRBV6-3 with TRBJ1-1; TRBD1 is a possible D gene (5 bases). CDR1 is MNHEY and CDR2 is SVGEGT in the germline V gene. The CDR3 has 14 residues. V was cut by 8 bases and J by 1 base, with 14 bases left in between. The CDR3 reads CASGSRRENTEAFF. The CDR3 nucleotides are TGTGCCAGCGGTTCTCGCAGGGAGAACACTGAAGCTTTCTTT.

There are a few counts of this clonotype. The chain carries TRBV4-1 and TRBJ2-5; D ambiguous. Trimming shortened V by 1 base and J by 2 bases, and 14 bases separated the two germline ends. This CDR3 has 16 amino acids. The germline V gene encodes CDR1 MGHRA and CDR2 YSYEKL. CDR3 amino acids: CASSQGTAPLQETQYF. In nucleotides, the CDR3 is TGCGCCAGCAGCCAAGGGACCGCGCCCCTACAAGAGACCCAGTACTTC.

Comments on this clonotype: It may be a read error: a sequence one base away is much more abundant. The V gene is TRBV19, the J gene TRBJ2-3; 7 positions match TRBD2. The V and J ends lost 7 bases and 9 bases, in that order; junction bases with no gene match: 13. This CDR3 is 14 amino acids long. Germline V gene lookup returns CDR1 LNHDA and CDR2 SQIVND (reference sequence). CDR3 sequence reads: CASNHGLVGSTQYF. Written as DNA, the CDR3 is TGTGCCAGTAATCACGGACTAGTGGGGTCCACGCAGTATTTT.

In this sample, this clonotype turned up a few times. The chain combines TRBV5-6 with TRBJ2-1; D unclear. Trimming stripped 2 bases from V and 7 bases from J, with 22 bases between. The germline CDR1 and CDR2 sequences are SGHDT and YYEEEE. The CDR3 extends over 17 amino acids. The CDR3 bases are TGTGCCAGCAGCTTCGGTGACTCCTGGGTGGCACGGAATGAGCAGTTCTTC. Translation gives CASSFGDSWVARNEQFF.